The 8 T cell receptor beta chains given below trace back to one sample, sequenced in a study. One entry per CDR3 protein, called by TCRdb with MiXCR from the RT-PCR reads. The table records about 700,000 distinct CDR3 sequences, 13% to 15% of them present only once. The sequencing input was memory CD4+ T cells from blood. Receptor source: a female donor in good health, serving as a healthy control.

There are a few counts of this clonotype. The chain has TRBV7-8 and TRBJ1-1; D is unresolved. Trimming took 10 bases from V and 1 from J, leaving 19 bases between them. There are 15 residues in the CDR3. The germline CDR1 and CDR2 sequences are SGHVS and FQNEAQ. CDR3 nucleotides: TGTGCCACCAGTCCCCGGGAGGGCCGGAACACTGAAGCTTTCTTT. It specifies CATSPREGRNTEAFF.

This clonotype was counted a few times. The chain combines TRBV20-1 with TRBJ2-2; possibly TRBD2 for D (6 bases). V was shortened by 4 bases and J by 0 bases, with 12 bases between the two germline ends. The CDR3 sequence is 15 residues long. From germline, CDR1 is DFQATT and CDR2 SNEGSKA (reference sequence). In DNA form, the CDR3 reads TGCAGTGCTACTCGGGGCGGGGCGAACACCGGGGAGCTGTTTTTT. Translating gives CSATRGGANTGELFF.

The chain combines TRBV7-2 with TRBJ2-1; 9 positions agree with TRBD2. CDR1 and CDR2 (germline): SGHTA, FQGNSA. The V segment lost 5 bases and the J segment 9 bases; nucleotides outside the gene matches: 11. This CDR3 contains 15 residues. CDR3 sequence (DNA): TGTGCCAGCAGCCCGCCCGCGGGGGGGCCCGGTGAGCAGTTCTTC. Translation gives CASSPPAGGPGEQFF. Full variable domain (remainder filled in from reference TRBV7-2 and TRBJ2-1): GAGVSQSPSNKVTEKGKDVELRCDPISGHTALYWYRQSLGQGLEFLIYFQGNSAPDKSGLPSDRFSAERTGGSVSTLTIQRTQQEDSAVYLCASSPPAGGPGEQFFGPGTRLTVL.

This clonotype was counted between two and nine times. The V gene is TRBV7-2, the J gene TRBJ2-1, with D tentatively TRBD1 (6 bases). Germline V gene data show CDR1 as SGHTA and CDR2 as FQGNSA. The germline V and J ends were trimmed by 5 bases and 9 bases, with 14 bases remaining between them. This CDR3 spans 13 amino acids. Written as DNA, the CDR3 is TGTGCCAGCAGCGTCCAGGGGATGGGTGAGCAGTTCTTC. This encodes CASSVQGMGEQFF.

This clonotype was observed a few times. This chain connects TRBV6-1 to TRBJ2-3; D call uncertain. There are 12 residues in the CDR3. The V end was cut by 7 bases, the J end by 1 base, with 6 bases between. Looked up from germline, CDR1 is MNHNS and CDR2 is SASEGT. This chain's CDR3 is CASNSRTDTQYF. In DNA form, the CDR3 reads TGTGCCAGCAACTCCCGCACAGATACGCAGTATTTT.

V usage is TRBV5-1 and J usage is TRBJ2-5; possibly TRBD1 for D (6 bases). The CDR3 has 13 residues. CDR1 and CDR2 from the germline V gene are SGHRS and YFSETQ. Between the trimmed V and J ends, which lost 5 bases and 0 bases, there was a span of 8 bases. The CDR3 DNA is TGCGCCAGCAGGACAGGAGACCAAGAGACCCAGTACTTC. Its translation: CASRTGDQETQYF. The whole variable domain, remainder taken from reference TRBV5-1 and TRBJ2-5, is KAGVTQTPRYLIKTRGQQVTLSCSPISGHRSVSWYQQTPGQGLQFLFEYFSETQRNKGNFPGRFSGRQFSNSRSEMNVSTLELGDSALYLCASRTGDQETQYFGPGTRLLVL.

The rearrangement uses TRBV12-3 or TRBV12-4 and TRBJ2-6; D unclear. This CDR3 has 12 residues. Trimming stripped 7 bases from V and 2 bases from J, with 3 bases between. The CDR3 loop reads CASTPGANVLTF. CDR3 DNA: TGTGCCAGCACCCCTGGGGCCAACGTCCTGACTTTC.

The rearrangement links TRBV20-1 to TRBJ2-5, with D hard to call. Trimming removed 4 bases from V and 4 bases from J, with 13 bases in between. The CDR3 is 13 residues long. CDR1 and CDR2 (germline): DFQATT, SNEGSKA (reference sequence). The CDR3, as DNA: TGCAGTGCTACAGCCTCCGGCTCAGAGACCCAGTACTTC. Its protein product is CSATASGSETQYF.